This note documents a single TCR beta chain sequence. Antigen specificity is unknown. This may come from a read error, since a much larger clone is one base off. These data come from a study of neurological immune-mediated disorders. Whole-study findings and limits: Phylogenetic grouping assigned the repertoires of 18 of 34 multiple sclerosis patients to one related-CDR3 cluster, which constitutes a possible signature. The greatest TCR clonal expansion occurred in HTLV-1-associated myelopathy and the least in multiple sclerosis, which fell below healthy controls.

Trimming took 1 base from V and 2 from J; bases not matched to a gene: 2. The CDR3 is made up of 14 amino acids. Germline CDR1 and CDR2: DFQATT and SNEGSKA (reference sequence). The cDNA was produced through 5'RACE with 10-nucleotide random UMIs. MiXCR, applied by TCRdb to the 5' RACE reads, yields one record per CDR3 protein. Found here are approximately 26,000 distinct CDR3 sequences, roughly 2.5% of them singletons; the top ten hold 2% to 2.5%. This chain uses TRBV20-1 with TRBJ2-1; 7 bases agree with TRBD2. The source of this sequence is a woman between 45 and 60 years old with multiple sclerosis. The sample was PBMCs. The CDR3 spells CSARGTSTYNEQFF. CDR3 coding DNA: TGCAGTGCTAGAGGGACTAGTACCTACAATGAGCAGTTCTTC.